Listed here are 11 T cell receptor beta chains from one sample, sequenced in a study of blood T cell repertoires in COVID-19. Profiled with immunoSEQ multiplex PCR; TCRdb holds only in-frame clones, not every one. Of 140,000 or so clones listed, 88% are singletons. The specimen sequenced was peripheral blood. The source is an older man with acute or convalescent COVID-19.

The rearrangement joins TRBV18 to TRBJ2-6, with D possibly being TRBD1 (5 bases). The CDR3 is 13 residues long. Trimming pared 3 bases from V and 6 bases from J, leaving 6 bases between. Germline V lookup: CDR1 KGHSH, CDR2 LQKENI. The CDR3, as DNA: TGTGCCAGCTCACCGGACAAGGCCAACGTCCTGACTTTC. Protein: CASSPDKANVLTF. The whole variable domain, remainder taken from reference TRBV18 and TRBJ2-6, is NAGVMQNPRHLVRRRGQEARLRCSPMKGHSHVYWYRQLPEEGLKFMVYLQKENIIDESGMPKERFSAEFPKEGPSILRIQQVVRGDSAAYFCASSPDKANVLTFGAGSRLTVL.

This sequence joins TRBV28 and TRBJ2-4; 9 bases agree with TRBD2. Per germline, CDR1 MDHEN and CDR2 SYDVKM. This CDR3 has 16 amino acids. The V and J ends lost 3 bases and 1 base, in that order; junction bases with no gene match: 4. CDR3 region: CASSLSGLAAKNIQYF. The CDR3 region has the DNA TGTGCCAGCAGTTTGTCCGGACTAGCGGCCAAAAACATTCAGTACTTC.

V and J are TRBV27 and TRBJ2-7, with TRBD2 identical over 11 bases. V shed 7 bases and J 2 bases; nucleotides not matched to a gene: 7. Germline lookup yields CDR1 MNHEY and CDR2 SMNVEV (reference sequence). The CDR3 is 15 residues long. The CDR3 coding sequence is TGTGCCAGCACCTTGACTAGCGGGATAGCCTACGAGCAGTACTTC. Its translation is CASTLTSGIAYEQYF.

V usage is TRBV11-3 and J usage is TRBJ2-7; TRBD2 agrees at 16 bases. The CDR3 is 17 residues long. Germline V lookup: CDR1 SGHNT, CDR2 YENEEA. Losses at the gene ends were 2 bases for V and 2 bases for J; bases not matched to a gene: 3. CDR3 protein: CASSLPGLAGGTYEQYF. In DNA form, the CDR3 reads TGTGCCAGCAGCTTACCGGGACTAGCGGGAGGGACCTACGAGCAGTACTTC.

This chain joins TRBV5-4 and TRBJ2-1; D ambiguous. V dropped 4 bases and J dropped 5 bases, with 16 bases sitting between them. The germline V gene encodes CDR1 SGHNT and CDR2 YYREEE (reference sequence). This CDR3 spans 15 amino acids. CDR3 in amino acids: CASSGPPRPNNEQFF. The CDR3 nucleotides are TGTGCCAGCAGCGGGCCACCTCGGCCCAACAATGAGCAGTTCTTC.

The genes are TRBV11-2 and TRBJ2-3, with D unclear. This CDR3 is built from 17 residues. The V and J ends lost 4 bases and 0 bases respectively, with 17 bases between them. Germline loops: CDR1 SGHAT, CDR2 FQNNGV. CDR3 residues: CASSSTPRRGSTDTQYF. The CDR3 bases are TGTGCCAGCAGCTCGACCCCCCGCCGAGGAAGCACAGATACGCAGTATTTT.

V gene TRBV3-1 (or the pseudogene TRBV3-2) combines with J gene TRBJ1-1; 7 bases agree with TRBD1. The CDR3 sequence is 15 residues long. After removal of 1 base from V and 6 bases from J, the junction contained 8 bases not matched to a gene. Per germline, CDR1 LGHDT and CDR2 YNNKEL (reference sequence). CDR3 sequence reads: CASSQGGQAGAEAFF. CDR3 sequence (DNA): TGTGCCAGCAGCCAAGGCGGACAGGCTGGAGCTGAAGCTTTCTTT.

The chain recombines TRBV4-1 with TRBJ2-1; D is possibly TRBD1 (6 bases). CDR1 MGHRA and CDR2 YSYEKL come from the germline V gene. This CDR3 is built from 13 residues. V lost 5 bases and J 10 bases, leaving 15 bases between the germline ends. The CDR3 nucleotides read TGCGCCAGCAGCTCCTACAGGGAGAGAGAGCAGTTCTTC. Amino acids: CASSSYREREQFF.

The chain employs TRBV6-5 and TRBJ2-3; TRBD1 aligns across 7 bases. Germline trimming cut 6 bases from V and 2 bases from J; bases unmatched to any gene: 2. The CDR3 sequence is 13 residues long. Germline V gene data show CDR1 as MNHEY and CDR2 as SVGAGI. The CDR3 DNA reads as TGTGCCAGCAGGGACAGGTTCACAGATACGCAGTATTTT. It codes for CASRDRFTDTQYF.

This chain joins TRBV5-5 and TRBJ1-1; the D gene is possibly TRBD1 (5 bases). Germline V gives CDR1 SGHKS, CDR2 YYEKEE (reference sequence). The CDR3 runs 13 residues. With 4 bases removed from V and 7 bases from J, the gap between germline ends came to 14 bases. The CDR3 sequence: CASSAGLTHEAFF. CDR3 DNA sequence: TGTGCCAGCAGCGCGGGACTTACGCATGAAGCTTTCTTT.

The chain carries TRBV29-1 and TRBJ2-1, with 15 bases fitting TRBD2. The CDR3 is made up of 15 amino acids. V lost 7 bases, J lost 7 bases, and 8 bases stayed unmatched. Germline assignment: CDR1 SQVTM and CDR2 ANQGSEA. The CDR3 DNA sequence: TGCAGCGCTGGGACTAGCGGGGGGACACGTAATGAGCAGTTCTTC. This gives the protein CSAGTSGGTRNEQFF.